The clone carrying this TCR beta chain was observed a few times. Its antigen is undetermined. The sample, 9 to 10 milliliters of peripheral blood, was drawn from each donor. These data come from a study of blood T cells in healthy people across ages. Study results and caveats: In older individuals, TCR beta diversity per million T cells was lower, falling roughly linearly with age. The long-lived group displayed more naive CD4+ cells, plus higher diversity, than the aged donors did.

It was with a sample-barcoded 5' primer and a J-beta primer mix that a second PCR of roughly 7 to 12 cycles was run. MiXCR, applied by TCRdb to the 5' RACE reads, yields one record per CDR3 protein. The sample carries over 1.5 million distinct CDR3 sequences, around 48% recorded once. This TCR was recovered from a woman aged 40 to 49 in good health. Sequences were obtained from blood.

CDR3 amino acids: CSARWGDHRYTF. The CDR3 bases are TGCAGTGCTAGGTGGGGGGATCACCGCTACACCTTC. J is TRBJ1-2 and V is TRBV20-1, with a weak D call TRBD1 (5 bases). This CDR3 contains 12 residues. Per the germline V gene, CDR1 is DFQATT and CDR2 is SNEGSKA (reference sequence). Deletions cut 3 bases from V and 9 bases from J, with 14 bases between.